This is a list of T cell receptor beta chains from one sample in a study of T cell changes during pregnancy in multiple sclerosis. Some clones are missing from TCRdb's copy, which holds only in-frame ones; the method was immunoSEQ multiplex PCR. The sample carries around 85,000 clones, around 93% recorded once. The sequencing here drew on PBMCs, taken in the first trimester of pregnancy. Receptors originate from a female donor in good health, serving as a control in a pregnancy study. Some clones in this sample may be carry-over from other donors' samples. The CDR3 runs from the conserved cysteine through the conserved F or W. A D gene is named only where the DNA matches it firmly. Clone size, where shown, is once, few, many, or a class for clones that have expanded.

TRBV5-4	13	.	.	TRBJ1-6	CASSLDGVSPLHF	TGTGCCAGCAGCTTGGACGGGGTTTCACCCCTCCACTTT
TRBV14	15	few	TRBD1	TRBJ2-4	CASSLQGSAKNIQYF	TGTGCCAGCAGCTTACAGGGGTCAGCCAAAAACATTCAGTACTTC
TRBV28	14	once	TRBD1	TRBJ1-2	CASSAGGRNYGYTF	TGTGCCAGCAGCGCAGGGGGGCGTAACTATGGCTACACCTTC
TRBV4-1	18	.	TRBD2	TRBJ2-6	CASSQGPAGGAGANVLTF	TGCGCCAGCAGCCAAGGCCCAGCGGGGGGGGCTGGGGCCAACGTCCTGACTTTC
TRBV13	14	.	TRBD1	TRBJ1-5	CASSSRTGNQPQHF	TGTGCCAGCAGCTCCCGGACAGGAAATCAGCCCCAGCATTTT
TRBV28	16	once	.	TRBJ1-1	CASSFAAGVRNTEAFF	TGTGCCAGCAGTTTTGCGGCAGGGGTAAGGAACACTGAAGCTTTCTTT
TRBV18	18	.	.	TRBJ1-2	CASSRTRGAGGPTYGYTF	TGTGCCAGCTCACGAACCCGGGGGGCCGGAGGTCCCACCTATGGCTACACCTTC
TRBV14	13	.	.	TRBJ1-2	CASSQADSYGYTF	TGTGCCAGCAGCCAAGCGGACAGCTATGGCTACACCTTC
TRBV10-2	16	.	.	TRBJ1-4	CASSESSGGAGEKLFF	TGCGCCAGCAGTGAGTCCTCTGGGGGGGCGGGTGAAAAACTGTTTTTT
TRBV9	16	.	TRBD1	TRBJ2-7	CASSVGGQGAAYEQYF	TGTGCCAGCAGCGTAGGTGGGCAGGGGGCCGCCTACGAGCAGTACTTC
TRBV7-8	16	once	TRBD2	TRBJ2-7	CASSITASGPSYEQYF	TGTGCCAGCAGCATCACAGCTAGCGGTCCTTCCTACGAGCAGTACTTC
TRBV27	16	once	TRBD1	TRBJ1-1	CASSLTGGFGNTEAFF	TGTGCCAGCAGTTTAACAGGGGGCTTCGGGAACACTGAAGCTTTCTTT
TRBV19	14	.	TRBD1	TRBJ1-2	CATPATGTGVGYTF	TGTGCCACCCCCGCCACCGGGACAGGGGTTGGCTACACCTTC
TRBV28	14	.	.	TRBJ2-1	CASSSRMSGGEQFF	TGTGCCAGCAGTTCCAGAATGTCCGGCGGTGAGCAGTTCTTC
TRBV19	13	.	TRBD2	TRBJ2-7	CASRLAASYEQYF	TGTGCCAGTCGCCTAGCGGCCTCCTACGAGCAGTACTTC
TRBV19	13	.	.	TRBJ1-1	CASSLRENTEAFF	TGTGCCAGTAGTCTCCGGGAGAACACTGAAGCTTTCTTT
TRBV7-9	14	.	TRBD2	TRBJ2-1	CVTGLAGADNEQFF	TGTGTCACGGGACTAGCGGGGGCCGACAATGAGCAGTTCTTC
TRBV2	16	.	.	TRBJ2-7	CASIGLGARISYEQYF	TGTGCCAGCATCGGATTAGGGGCAAGAATATCCTACGAGCAGTACTTC
TRBV4-2	16	.	TRBD1	TRBJ2-2	CASSQDRTGAGGELFF	TGTGCCAGCAGCCAAGACCGGACAGGGGCCGGCGGGGAGCTGTTTTTT
TRBV7-9	15	once	TRBD1	TRBJ1-1	CASSPRDSMNTEAFF	TGTGCCAGCAGCCCTCGGGACAGCATGAACACTGAAGCTTTCTTT
TRBV4-1	16	.	.	TRBJ2-7	CASSPGRTGTAYEQYF	TGCGCCAGCAGCCCAGGGAGGACAGGCACAGCCTACGAGCAGTACTTC
TRBV6-6	12	.	TRBD2	TRBJ2-7	CASSGLAYEQYF	TGTGCCAGCAGTGGACTAGCTTACGAGCAGTACTTC
TRBV27	14	.	.	TRBJ1-1	CASSLGQGITEAFF	TGTGCCAGCAGTTTAGGTCAGGGGATAACTGAAGCTTTCTTT
TRBV28	16	once	TRBD1	TRBJ1-6	CASSLRTGPYNSPLHF	TGTGCCAGCAGTTTACGGACAGGCCCCTATAATTCACCCCTCCACTTT